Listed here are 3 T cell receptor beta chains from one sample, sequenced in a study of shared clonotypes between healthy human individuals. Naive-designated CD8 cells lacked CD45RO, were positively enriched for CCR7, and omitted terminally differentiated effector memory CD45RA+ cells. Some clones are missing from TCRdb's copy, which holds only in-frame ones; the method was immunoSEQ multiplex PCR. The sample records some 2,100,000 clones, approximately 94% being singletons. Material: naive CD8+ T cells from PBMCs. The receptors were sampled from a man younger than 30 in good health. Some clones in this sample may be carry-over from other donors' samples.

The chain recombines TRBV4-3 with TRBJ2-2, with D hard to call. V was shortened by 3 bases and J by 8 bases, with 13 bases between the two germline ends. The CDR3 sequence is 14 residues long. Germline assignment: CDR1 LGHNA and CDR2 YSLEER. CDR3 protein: CASSQGIITGELFF. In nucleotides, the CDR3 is TGCGCCAGCAGCCAGGGGATTATTACAGGGGAGCTGTTTTTT.

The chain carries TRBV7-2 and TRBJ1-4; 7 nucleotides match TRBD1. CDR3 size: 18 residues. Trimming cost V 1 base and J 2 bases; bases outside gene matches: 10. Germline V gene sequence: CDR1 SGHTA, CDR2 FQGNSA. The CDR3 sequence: CASSLEGRGGGTNEKLFF. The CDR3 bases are TGTGCCAGCAGCTTAGAGGGACGGGGAGGGGGCACTAATGAAAAACTGTTTTTT.

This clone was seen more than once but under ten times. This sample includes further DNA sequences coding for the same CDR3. In DNA, the CDR3 is TGTGCCAGCAGTTATGGGGGCTCCTACGAGCAGTACTTC. Encoded protein: CASSYGGSYEQYF. The rearrangement joins TRBV27 to TRBJ2-7, with D perhaps being TRBD1 or TRBD2 (5 bases each). The germline V gene encodes CDR1 MNHEY and CDR2 SMNVEV (reference sequence). This CDR3 comprises 13 residues. With 4 bases removed from V and 0 bases from J, the gap between germline ends came to 7 bases.